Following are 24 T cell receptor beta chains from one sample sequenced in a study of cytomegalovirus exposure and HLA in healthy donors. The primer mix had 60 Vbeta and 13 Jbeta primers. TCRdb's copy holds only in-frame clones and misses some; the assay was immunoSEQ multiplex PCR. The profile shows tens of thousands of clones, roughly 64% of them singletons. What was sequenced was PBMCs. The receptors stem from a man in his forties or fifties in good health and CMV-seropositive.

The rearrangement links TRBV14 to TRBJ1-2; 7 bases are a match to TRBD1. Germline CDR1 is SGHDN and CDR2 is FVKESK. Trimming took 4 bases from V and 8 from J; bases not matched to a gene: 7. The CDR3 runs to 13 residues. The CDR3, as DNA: TGTGCCAGCAGCCCACAAGACAGGGCGGGCTACACCTTC. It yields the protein CASSPQDRAGYTF.

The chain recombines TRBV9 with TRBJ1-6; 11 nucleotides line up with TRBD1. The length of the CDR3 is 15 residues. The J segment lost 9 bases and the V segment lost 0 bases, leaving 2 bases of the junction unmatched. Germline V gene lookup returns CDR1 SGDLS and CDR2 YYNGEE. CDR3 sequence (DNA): TGTGCCAGCAGCGTAGCGGGACAGGGGGGTTCACCCCTCCACTTT. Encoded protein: CASSVAGQGGSPLHF.

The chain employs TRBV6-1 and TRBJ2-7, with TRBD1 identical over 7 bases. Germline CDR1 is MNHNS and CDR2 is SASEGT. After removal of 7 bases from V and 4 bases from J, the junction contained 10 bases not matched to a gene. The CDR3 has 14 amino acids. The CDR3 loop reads CASKILTGNYEQYF. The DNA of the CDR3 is TGTGCCAGCAAGATTTTGACAGGGAATTACGAGCAGTACTTC.

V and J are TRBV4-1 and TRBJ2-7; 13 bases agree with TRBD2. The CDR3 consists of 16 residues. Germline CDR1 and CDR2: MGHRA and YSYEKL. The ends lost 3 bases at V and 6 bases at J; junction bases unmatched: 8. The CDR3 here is CASSQSLGTSGIEQYF. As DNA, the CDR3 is TGCGCCAGCAGCCAGAGCCTAGGGACTAGCGGGATCGAGCAGTACTTC.

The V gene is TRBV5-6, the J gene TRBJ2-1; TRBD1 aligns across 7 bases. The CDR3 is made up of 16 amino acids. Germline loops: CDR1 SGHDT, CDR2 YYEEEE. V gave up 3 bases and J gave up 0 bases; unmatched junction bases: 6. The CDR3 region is CASSSRQGGSYNEQFF. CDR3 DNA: TGTGCCAGCAGCTCGAGACAGGGTGGCTCCTACAATGAGCAGTTCTTC.

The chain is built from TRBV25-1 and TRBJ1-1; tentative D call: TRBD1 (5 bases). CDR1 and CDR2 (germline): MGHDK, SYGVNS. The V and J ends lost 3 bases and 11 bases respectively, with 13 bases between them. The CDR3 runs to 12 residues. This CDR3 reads CASSDPRDGAFF. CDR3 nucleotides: TGTGCCAGCAGTGACCCCAGGGATGGGGCTTTCTTT.

The CDR3 nucleotides read TGTGCCAGCCCCCCTCGGAGGGGGCCGAGGGACACTGAAGCTTTCTTT. Amino acid sequence: CASPPRRGPRDTEAFF. The chain recombines TRBV28 with TRBJ1-1; TRBD1 agrees at 7 bases. This CDR3 spans 16 amino acids. Germline CDR1 reads MDHEN; CDR2 reads SYDVKM. J gave up 3 bases and V 8 bases, and 15 bases lay outside the gene matches.

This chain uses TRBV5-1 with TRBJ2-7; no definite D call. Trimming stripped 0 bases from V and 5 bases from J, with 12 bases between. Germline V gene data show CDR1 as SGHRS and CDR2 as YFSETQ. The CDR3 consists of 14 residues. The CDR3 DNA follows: TGCGCCAGCAGCTTGGTGGGCACGGATCACGAGCAGTACTTC. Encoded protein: CASSLVGTDHEQYF.

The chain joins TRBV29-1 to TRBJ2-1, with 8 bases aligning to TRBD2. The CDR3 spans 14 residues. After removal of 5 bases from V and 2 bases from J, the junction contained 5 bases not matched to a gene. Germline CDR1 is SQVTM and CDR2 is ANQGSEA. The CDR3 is CSVSSGTTYNEQFF. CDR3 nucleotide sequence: TGCAGCGTTAGTAGCGGGACCACCTACAATGAGCAGTTCTTC.

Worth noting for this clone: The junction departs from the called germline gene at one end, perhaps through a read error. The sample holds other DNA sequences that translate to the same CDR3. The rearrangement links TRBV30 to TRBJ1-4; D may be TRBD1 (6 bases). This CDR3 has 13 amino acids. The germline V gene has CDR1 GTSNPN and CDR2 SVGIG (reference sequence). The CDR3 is CASGTPNNEKLFF. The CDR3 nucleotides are TGTGCCTCCGGGACACCAAATAATGAAAAACTATTTTTT.

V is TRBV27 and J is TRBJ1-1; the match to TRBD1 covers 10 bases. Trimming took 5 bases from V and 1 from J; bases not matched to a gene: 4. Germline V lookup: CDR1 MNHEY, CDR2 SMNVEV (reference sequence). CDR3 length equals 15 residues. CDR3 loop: CASSARQGANTEAFF. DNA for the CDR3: TGTGCCAGCAGTGCCCGACAGGGGGCGAACACTGAAGCTTTCTTT.

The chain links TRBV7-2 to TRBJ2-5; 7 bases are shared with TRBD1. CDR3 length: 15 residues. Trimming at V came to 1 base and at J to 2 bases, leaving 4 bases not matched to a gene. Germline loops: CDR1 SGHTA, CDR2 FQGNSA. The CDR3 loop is CASSLGGGPQETQYF. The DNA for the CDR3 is TGTGCCAGCAGCTTAGGAGGGGGCCCACAAGAGACCCAGTACTTC.

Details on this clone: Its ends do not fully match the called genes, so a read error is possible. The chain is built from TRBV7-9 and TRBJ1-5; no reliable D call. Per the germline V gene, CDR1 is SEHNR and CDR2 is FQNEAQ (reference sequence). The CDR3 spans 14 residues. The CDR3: CSSSSMRDREVQHF. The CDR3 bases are TGTTCCAGCAGCTCTATGCGAGATCGGGAGGTCCAGCATTTT.

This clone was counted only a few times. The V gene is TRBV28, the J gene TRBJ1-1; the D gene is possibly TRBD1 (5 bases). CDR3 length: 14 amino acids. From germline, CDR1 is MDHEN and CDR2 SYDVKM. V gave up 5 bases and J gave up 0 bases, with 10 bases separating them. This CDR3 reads CASSPGALNTEAFF. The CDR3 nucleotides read TGTGCCAGCAGTCCTGGGGCCTTGAACACTGAAGCTTTCTTT.

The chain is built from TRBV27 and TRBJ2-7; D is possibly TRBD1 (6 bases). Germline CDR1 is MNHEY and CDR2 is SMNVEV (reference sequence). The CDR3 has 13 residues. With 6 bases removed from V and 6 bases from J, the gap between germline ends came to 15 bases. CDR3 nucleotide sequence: TGTGCCAGCAGCCCGAGTCAAGGGGGCGAGCAGTACTTC. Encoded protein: CASSPSQGGEQYF.

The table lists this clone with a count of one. The CDR3 here is CSVLSLAGAGEQYF. The CDR3 nucleotides read TGCAGCGTTCTAAGTCTCGCGGGAGCGGGGGAGCAGTACTTC. The chain joins TRBV29-1 to TRBJ2-7; 7 nucleotides line up with TRBD2. With V trimmed by 5 bases and J by 7 bases, 14 bases remained unmatched. There are 14 residues in the CDR3. Germline V gives CDR1 SQVTM, CDR2 ANQGSEA.

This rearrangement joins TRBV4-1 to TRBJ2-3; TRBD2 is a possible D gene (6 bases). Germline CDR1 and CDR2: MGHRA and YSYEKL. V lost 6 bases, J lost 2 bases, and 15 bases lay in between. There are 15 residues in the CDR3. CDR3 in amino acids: CASRLEGLVTDTQYF. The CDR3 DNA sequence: TGCGCCAGCAGGTTGGAGGGACTGGTCACAGATACGCAGTATTTT.

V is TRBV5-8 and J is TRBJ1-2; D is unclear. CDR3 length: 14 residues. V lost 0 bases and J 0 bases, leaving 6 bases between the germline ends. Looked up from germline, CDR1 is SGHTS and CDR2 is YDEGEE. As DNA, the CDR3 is TGTGCCAGCAGCTTGGGCGGCGCTAACTATGGCTACACCTTC. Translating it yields CASSLGGANYGYTF.

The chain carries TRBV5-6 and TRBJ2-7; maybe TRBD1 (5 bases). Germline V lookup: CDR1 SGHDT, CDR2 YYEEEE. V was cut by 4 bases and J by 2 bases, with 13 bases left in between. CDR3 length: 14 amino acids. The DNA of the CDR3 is TGTGCCAGCAGCCCCCAGACAGAAGCCTACGAGCAGTACTTC. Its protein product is CASSPQTEAYEQYF. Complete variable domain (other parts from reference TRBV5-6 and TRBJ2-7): DAGVTQSPTHLIKTRGQQVTLRCSPKSGHDTVSWYQQALGQGPQFIFQYYEEEERQRGNFPDRFSGHQFPNYSSELNVNALLLGDSALYLCASSPQTEAYEQYFGPGTRLTVT.

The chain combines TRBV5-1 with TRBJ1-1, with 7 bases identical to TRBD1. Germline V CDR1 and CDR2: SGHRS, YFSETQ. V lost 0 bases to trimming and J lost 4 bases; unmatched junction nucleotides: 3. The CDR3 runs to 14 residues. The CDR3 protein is CASSLDRGGTEAFF. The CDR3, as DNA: TGCGCCAGCAGCTTGGACAGGGGTGGCACTGAAGCTTTCTTT. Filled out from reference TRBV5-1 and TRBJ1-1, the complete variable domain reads KAGVTQTPRYLIKTRGQQVTLSCSPISGHRSVSWYQQTPGQGLQFLFEYFSETQRNKGNFPGRFSGRQFSNSRSEMNVSTLELGDSALYLCASSLDRGGTEAFFGQGTRLTVV.

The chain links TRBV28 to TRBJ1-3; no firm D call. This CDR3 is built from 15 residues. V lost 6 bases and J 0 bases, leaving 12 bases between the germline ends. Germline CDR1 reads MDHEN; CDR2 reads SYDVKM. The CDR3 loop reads CASREVGRSGNTIYF. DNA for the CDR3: TGTGCCAGCAGGGAGGTCGGACGCTCTGGAAACACCATATATTTT.

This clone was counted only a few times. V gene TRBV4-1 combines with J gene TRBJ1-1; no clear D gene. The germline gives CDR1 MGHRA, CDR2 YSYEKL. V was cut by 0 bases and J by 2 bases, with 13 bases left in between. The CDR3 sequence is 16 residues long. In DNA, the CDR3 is TGCGCCAGCAGCCAAGAGTATCGGGGATCTAACACTGAAGCTTTCTTT. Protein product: CASSQEYRGSNTEAFF.

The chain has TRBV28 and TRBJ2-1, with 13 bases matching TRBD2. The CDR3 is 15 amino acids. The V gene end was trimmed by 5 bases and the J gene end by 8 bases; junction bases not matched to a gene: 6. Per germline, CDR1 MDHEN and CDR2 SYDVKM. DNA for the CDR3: TGTGCCAGCAGTCCGACTAGCGGGAGGTTGTATGAGCAGTTCTTC. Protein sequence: CASSPTSGRLYEQFF.

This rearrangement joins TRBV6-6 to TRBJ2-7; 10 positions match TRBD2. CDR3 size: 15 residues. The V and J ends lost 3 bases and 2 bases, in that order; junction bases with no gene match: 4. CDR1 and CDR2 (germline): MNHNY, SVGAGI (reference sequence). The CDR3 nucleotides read TGTGCCAGCAGTTATGCTAGCGGGAGCACCTACGAGCAGTACTTC. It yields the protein CASSYASGSTYEQYF.